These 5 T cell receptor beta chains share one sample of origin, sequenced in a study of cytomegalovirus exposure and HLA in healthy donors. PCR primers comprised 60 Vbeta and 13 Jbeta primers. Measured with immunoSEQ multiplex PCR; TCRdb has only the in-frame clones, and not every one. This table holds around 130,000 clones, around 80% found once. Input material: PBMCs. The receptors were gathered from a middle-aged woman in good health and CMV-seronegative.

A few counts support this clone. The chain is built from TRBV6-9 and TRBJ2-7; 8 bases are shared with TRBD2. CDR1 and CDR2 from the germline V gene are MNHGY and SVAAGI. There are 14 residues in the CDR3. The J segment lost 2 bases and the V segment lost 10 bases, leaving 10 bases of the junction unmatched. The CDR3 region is CAMGRTSLAYEQYF. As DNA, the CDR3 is TGTGCCATGGGCCGGACTAGCCTTGCCTACGAGCAGTACTTC.

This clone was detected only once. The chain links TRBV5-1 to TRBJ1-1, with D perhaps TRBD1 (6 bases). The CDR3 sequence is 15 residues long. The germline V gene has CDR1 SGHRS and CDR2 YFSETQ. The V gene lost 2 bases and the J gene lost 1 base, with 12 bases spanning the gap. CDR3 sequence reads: CASSFNRVGNTEAFF. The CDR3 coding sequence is TGCGCCAGCAGCTTCAACAGGGTTGGGAACACTGAAGCTTTCTTT.

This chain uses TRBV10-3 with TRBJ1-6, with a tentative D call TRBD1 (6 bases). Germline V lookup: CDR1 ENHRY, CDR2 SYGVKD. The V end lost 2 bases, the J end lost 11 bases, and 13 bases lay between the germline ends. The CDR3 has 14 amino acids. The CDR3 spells CAISEARGLAPLHF. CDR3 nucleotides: TGTGCCATCAGTGAGGCCAGGGGTCTGGCACCCCTCCACTTT.

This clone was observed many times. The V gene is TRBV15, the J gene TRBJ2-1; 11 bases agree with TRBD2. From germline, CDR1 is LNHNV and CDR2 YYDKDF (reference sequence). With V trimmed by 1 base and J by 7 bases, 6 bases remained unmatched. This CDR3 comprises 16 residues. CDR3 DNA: TGTGCCACCAGCAGAGTCCCGGCTAGCGGGAGGAATGAGCAGTTCTTC. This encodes CATSRVPASGRNEQFF.

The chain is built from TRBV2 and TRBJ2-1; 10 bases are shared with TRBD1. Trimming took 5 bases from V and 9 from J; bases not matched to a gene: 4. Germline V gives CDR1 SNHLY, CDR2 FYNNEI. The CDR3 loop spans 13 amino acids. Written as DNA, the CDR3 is TGTGCCAGCAGTCGGACAGGGGGGGGTGAGCAGTTCTTC. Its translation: CASSRTGGGEQFF.